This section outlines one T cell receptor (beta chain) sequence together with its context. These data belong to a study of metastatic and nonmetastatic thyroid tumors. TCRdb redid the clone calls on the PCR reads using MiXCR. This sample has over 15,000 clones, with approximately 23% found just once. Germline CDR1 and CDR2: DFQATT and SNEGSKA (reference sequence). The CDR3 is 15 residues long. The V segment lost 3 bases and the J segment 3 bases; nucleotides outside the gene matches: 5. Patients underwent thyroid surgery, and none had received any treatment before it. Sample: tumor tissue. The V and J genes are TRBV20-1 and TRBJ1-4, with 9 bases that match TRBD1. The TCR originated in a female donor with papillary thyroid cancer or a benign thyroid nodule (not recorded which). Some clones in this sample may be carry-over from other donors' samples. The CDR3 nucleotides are TGCAGTGCTAGTCCTACAGGGGGCCCTAATGAAAAACTGTTTTTT. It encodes CSASPTGGPNEKLFF.